A selection of T cell receptor beta chains follows, all from one sample in a study of blood T cell repertoires in COVID-19. Produced via immunoSEQ multiplex PCR; TCRdb's table is partial and in-frame only. This table has some 240,000 clones, about 79% appearing once. The sample taken for sequencing was peripheral blood. The receptor set was obtained from an elderly woman with acute or convalescent COVID-19. The CDR3 runs from the conserved cysteine through the conserved F or W. D genes are given only for firm matches. Part of the rows lack a size; the others show once, few, many or a class for expanded clones.

TGTGCCAGCAGCATCCCTGGACAGTTCGCGAACACCGGGGAGCTGTTTTTT,CASSIPGQFANTGELFF,17,TRBV28,TRBJ2-2,-,-
TGTGCCAGCTCACCACCTAGCGGGTTCTCCTACAATGAGCAGTTCTTC,CASSPPSGFSYNEQFF,16,TRBV18,TRBJ2-1,TRBD2,-
TGTGCCAGCAGCCAAGATTCGACTATTGGCTACACCTTC,CASSQDSTIGYTF,13,TRBV3-1/TRBV3-2,TRBJ1-2,-,-
TGTGCCAGCAGTTTGGTACAGCCCAGCATGGGCTACACCTTC,CASSLVQPSMGYTF,14,TRBV28,TRBJ1-2,-,-
TGTGCCAGCAGTTACTCCCAGGCCTCTGGGGCCAACGTCCTGACTTTC,CASSYSQASGANVLTF,16,TRBV6-5,TRBJ2-6,-,-
TGTGCCAGCAGTCAGGGCCCCTACGAGCAGTACTTC,CASSQGPYEQYF,12,TRBV12-3/TRBV12-4,TRBJ2-7,-,-
TGTGCCAGCAGCTTAGGCCCCGGACTGTTCAATGAGCAGTTCTTC,CASSLGPGLFNEQFF,15,TRBV11-3,TRBJ2-1,-,once
TGCGCCAGCAGCCAAGATAGGGGCCCTCCTGGAGACGGCTACACCTTC,CASSQDRGPPGDGYTF,16,TRBV4-1,TRBJ1-2,-,-
TGTGCCACCAGCGCTCAGGGGAACACTGAAGCTTTCTTT,CATSAQGNTEAFF,13,TRBV15,TRBJ1-1,-,-
TGTGCCAGCACCGGTAGGGGTTCCTATAATTCACCCCTCCACTTT,CASTGRGSYNSPLHF,15,TRBV7-9,TRBJ1-6,-,-
TGTGCCAGCAGCCCACGGGACAGGGGAGGCTACACCTTC,CASSPRDRGGYTF,13,TRBV9,TRBJ1-2,TRBD1,-
TGTGCCAGCAGCTTCGGTGACAGGAACACTGAAGCTTTCTTT,CASSFGDRNTEAFF,14,TRBV5-5,TRBJ1-1,-,-
TGTGCCAGTAGTGACTCCGGGACAGGTGGAAACACCATATATTTT,CASSDSGTGGNTIYF,15,TRBV19,TRBJ1-3,TRBD1,-
TGTGCCACCGCAGGGGGTCTGGGAGAGACCCAGTACTTC,CATAGGLGETQYF,13,TRBV7-2,TRBJ2-5,TRBD1,-
TGTGCCAGCTCACCGGGGCAGAAAAACATTCAGTACTTC,CASSPGQKNIQYF,13,TRBV18,TRBJ2-4,-,-